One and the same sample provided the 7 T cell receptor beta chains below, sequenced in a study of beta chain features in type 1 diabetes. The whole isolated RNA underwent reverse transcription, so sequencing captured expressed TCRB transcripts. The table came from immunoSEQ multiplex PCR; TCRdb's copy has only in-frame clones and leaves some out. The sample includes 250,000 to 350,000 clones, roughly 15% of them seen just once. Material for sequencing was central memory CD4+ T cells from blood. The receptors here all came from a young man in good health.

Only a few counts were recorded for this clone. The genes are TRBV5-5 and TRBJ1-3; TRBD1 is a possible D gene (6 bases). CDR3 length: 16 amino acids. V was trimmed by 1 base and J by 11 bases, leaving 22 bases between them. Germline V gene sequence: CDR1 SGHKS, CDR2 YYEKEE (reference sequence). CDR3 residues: CASSLSGAGLGNPIYF. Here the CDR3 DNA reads TGTGCCAGCAGCTTGTCGGGGGCCGGGTTGGGTAATCCCATATATTTT.

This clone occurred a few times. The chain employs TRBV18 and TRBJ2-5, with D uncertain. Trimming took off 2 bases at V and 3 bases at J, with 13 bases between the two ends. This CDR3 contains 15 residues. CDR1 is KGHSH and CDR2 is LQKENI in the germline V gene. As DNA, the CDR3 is TGTGCCAGCTCACCAGGCAAGTGGGTCGAAGAGACCCAGTACTTC. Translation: CASSPGKWVEETQYF. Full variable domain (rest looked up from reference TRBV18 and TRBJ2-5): NAGVMQNPRHLVRRRGQEARLRCSPMKGHSHVYWYRQLPEEGLKFMVYLQKENIIDESGMPKERFSAEFPKEGPSILRIQQVVRGDSAAYFCASSPGKWVEETQYFGPGTRLLVL.

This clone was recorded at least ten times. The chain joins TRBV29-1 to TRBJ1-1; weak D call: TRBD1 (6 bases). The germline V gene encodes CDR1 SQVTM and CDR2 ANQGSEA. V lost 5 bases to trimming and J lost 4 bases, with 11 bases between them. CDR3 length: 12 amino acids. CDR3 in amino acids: CSVSPQGTEAFF. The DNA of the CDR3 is TGCAGCGTTTCGCCACAGGGCACTGAAGCTTTCTTT.

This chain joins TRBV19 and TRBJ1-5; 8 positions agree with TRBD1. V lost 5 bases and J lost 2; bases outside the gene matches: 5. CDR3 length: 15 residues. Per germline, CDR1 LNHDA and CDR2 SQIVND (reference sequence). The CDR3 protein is CASSSGQGGNQPQHF. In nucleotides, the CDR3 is TGTGCCAGTAGTTCCGGACAGGGCGGCAATCAGCCCCAGCATTTT.

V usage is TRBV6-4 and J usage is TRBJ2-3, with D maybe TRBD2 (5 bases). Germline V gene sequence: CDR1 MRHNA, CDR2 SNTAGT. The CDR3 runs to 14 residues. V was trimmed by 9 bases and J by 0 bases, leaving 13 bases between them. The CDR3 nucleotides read TGTGCCAGTCGGGAATCTCATAGCACAGATACGCAGTATTTT. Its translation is CASRESHSTDTQYF.

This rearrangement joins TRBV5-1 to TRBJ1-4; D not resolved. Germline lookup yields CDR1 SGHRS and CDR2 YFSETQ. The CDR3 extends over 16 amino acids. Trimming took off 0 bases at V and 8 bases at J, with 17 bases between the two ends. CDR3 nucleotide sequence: TGCGCCAGCAGCTTGGACCCGGGAAGGGCCGCCGAAAAACTGTTTTTT. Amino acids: CASSLDPGRAAEKLFF.

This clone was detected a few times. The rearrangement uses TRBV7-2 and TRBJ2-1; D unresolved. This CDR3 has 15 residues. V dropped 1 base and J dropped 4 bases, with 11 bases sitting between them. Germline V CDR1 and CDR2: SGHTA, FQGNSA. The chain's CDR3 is CASSLVIRSYNEQFF. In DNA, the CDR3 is TGTGCCAGCAGCTTAGTAATTCGGTCTTACAATGAGCAGTTCTTC.